The rows below give T cell receptor beta chains drawn from one sample of a study of blood T cell repertoires in COVID-19. Here immunoSEQ multiplex PCR was the method, and the copy in TCRdb shows in-frame clones only, minus some. This sample has roughly 410,000 clones, with about 87% found just once. The sample consisted of peripheral blood. The receptors were gathered from a woman aged 55-70 years with COVID-19, enrolled during active disease. CDR3s include the opening cysteine and the closing phenylalanine or tryptophan. A D gene is named only where the DNA matches it firmly. Rows may omit the clone size; those that give it use once, few, many or a size class.

v_call	clone_size	d_call	j_call	cdr3_nt	cdr3_aa
TRBV5-4	.	TRBD1	TRBJ1-6	TGTGCCAGCAGCTTGGGGACAGGGGTTTCACCCCTCCACTTT	CASSLGTGVSPLHF
TRBV7-9	.	.	TRBJ1-3	TGTGCCAGCAGCTTAATAACAGGCCCCTCTGGAAACACCATATATTTT	CASSLITGPSGNTIYF
TRBV28	few	TRBD1	TRBJ1-1	TGTGCCAGCAGGGCCGGGACAGTGAACACTGAAGCTTTCTTT	CASRAGTVNTEAFF
TRBV5-4	.	TRBD2	TRBJ2-3	TGTGCCAGCAGCCCTGTGCTCGGGGGGGCTGAAGATACGCAGTATTTT	CASSPVLGGAEDTQYF
TRBV7-9	.	TRBD1	TRBJ2-7	TGTGCCTTAGACAGGGCGCCGAATGCCTACGAGCAGTACTTC	CALDRAPNAYEQYF
TRBV2	.	TRBD1	TRBJ2-7	TGTGCCAGCAGCCCCGACAGGGGCTACGAGCAGTACTTC	CASSPDRGYEQYF
TRBV4-2	.	.	TRBJ2-7	TGTGCCAGCAGCCAGGCTACGGGACACCTGTACGAGCAGTACTTC	CASSQATGHLYEQYF
TRBV28	.	TRBD2	TRBJ2-2	TGTGCCAGCAGCAGCGGGGGGGCCTCTGGCGGGGAGCTGTTTTTT	CASSSGGASGGELFF
TRBV5-1	.	TRBD2	TRBJ2-7	TGCGCCAGCAGCCCGGGACTAGCGTGGTACGAGCAGTACTTC	CASSPGLAWYEQYF
TRBV28	.	.	TRBJ1-5	TGTGCCAGCAGGCGGGTAAAGCAGCCCCAGCATTTT	CASRRVKQPQHF
TRBV29-1	.	.	TRBJ1-3	TGCAGCGTTGAAGCGGGATCAAAAAACACCATATATTTT	CSVEAGSKNTIYF
TRBV6-5	.	TRBD1	TRBJ1-3	TGTGCCAGCAGGTCCGGGACAGGCGAAGGAAACACCATATATTTT	CASRSGTGEGNTIYF
TRBV5-1	.	.	TRBJ2-3	TGCGCCAGCAGTCTAGGGAGACAGGGCACAGATACGCAGTATTTT	CASSLGRQGTDTQYF
TRBV19	.	.	TRBJ1-1	TGTGCCAGTACTCACCCCCCGGCAGCGACGAAGGAAGCTTTCTTT	CASTHPPAATKEAFF
TRBV2	.	TRBD1	TRBJ1-2	TGTGCCAGCAGGACAGGGGGTACTCATAGCTACACCTTC	CASRTGGTHSYTF
TRBV28	once	TRBD1	TRBJ1-2	TGTGCCAGCAGTACCGGGACAGGGATCCCAAACTATGGCTACACCTTC	CASSTGTGIPNYGYTF
TRBV18	.	TRBD2	TRBJ2-7	TGTGCCAGCTCACCACCGTTGGGACTAGCAGGCAACGAGCAGTACTTC	CASSPPLGLAGNEQYF
TRBV14	.	.	TRBJ2-7	TGTGCCAGCAGCCAACACACGGGGGCCTACGAGCAGTACTTC	CASSQHTGAYEQYF
TRBV14	.	.	TRBJ2-1	TGTGCCAGCAGCCAATCAAATAATGAGCAGTTCTTC	CASSQSNNEQFF
TRBV30	.	TRBD1	TRBJ1-2	TGTGCCTGGAGTTTCAACGACAGGGGCGGCTATGGCTACACCTTC	CAWSFNDRGGYGYTF
TRBV5-1	.	TRBD1	TRBJ2-3	TGCGCCAGCAGCTTGGCCGGGACAGGGGCTGATACGCAGTATTTT	CASSLAGTGADTQYF
TRBV5-1	once	.	TRBJ2-7	TGCGCCAGCAGCCAGACTGAGCCAAGACAGGACGAGCAGTACTTC	CASSQTEPRQDEQYF
TRBV3-1/TRBV3-2	.	TRBD2	TRBJ2-3	TGTGCCAGCAGCCTAAGACTAGCGGGCACAGATACGCAGTATTTT	CASSLRLAGTDTQYF
TRBV6-5	.	.	TRBJ2-7	TGTGCCAGCAGTTCACCCTACAGTGTCGAGCAGTACTTC	CASSSPYSVEQYF
TRBV28	.	TRBD2	TRBJ2-1	TGTGCCAGCAGCCTAGCGGGGGGCGGGTACAATGAGCAGTTCTTC	CASSLAGGGYNEQFF
TRBV6-4	once	.	TRBJ1-2	TGTGCCAGCAGTCCTGACAGCACTGTTCGGTATGGCTACACCTTC	CASSPDSTVRYGYTF
TRBV9	.	.	TRBJ1-1	TGTGCCAGCAGCGTAGTAGTGGGGCAGGGTTCCGACGCTGAAGCTTTCTTT	CASSVVVGQGSDAEAFF
TRBV6-5	.	TRBD1	TRBJ2-7	TGTGCCAGCAGTTACTCGGGACAGCACTACCCCTACGAGCAGTACTTC	CASSYSGQHYPYEQYF
TRBV6-5	.	.	TRBJ1-3	TGTGCCAGCAGTTCCCTCCCAGGGGCCCCTGGAAACACCATATATTTT	CASSSLPGAPGNTIYF
TRBV23-1	.	.	TRBJ2-5	TGCGCCAGCAGTCAATCGGGCACAACGACCCAGTACTTC	CASSQSGTTTQYF
TRBV10-1	.	TRBD1	TRBJ1-5	TGCGCCAGCAGTGAGTCATCGGACAGGGTAACCCTCAATCAGCCCCAGCATTTT	CASSESSDRVTLNQPQHF
TRBV5-1	.	TRBD1	TRBJ2-7	TGCGCCAGCAGCTTCCTCCCCGGGACAGGGGACTACGAGCAGTACTTC	CASSFLPGTGDYEQYF
TRBV18	.	TRBD1	TRBJ1-3	TGTGCCAGCTCAACGACAGGGTTGCGAAACACCATATATTTT	CASSTTGLRNTIYF
TRBV9	once	TRBD2	TRBJ2-1	TGTGCCAGCAGCGTAGGGAGGGGAGGGGCGCACACCCGGAGCTACAATGAGCAGTTCTTC	CASSVGRGGAHTRSYNEQFF
TRBV5-1	.	.	TRBJ2-5	TGCGCCAGCAGTATAGAGGGCGCGGAAACCAGTGGCCAGTACTTC	CASSIEGAETSGQYF
TRBV3-1/TRBV3-2	.	TRBD2	TRBJ2-2	TGTGCCAGCAGCCAGGGACTAGCGGGGGCAAACACCGGGGAGCTGTTTTTT	CASSQGLAGANTGELFF
TRBV12-5	.	TRBD1	TRBJ1-5	TGTGCTAGTGGTTTGGTAGGCAGGGGGCTATTGTTGTGGAATCAGCCCCAGCATTTT	CASGLVGRGLLLWNQPQHF
TRBV7-6	.	TRBD1	TRBJ2-7	TGTGCCAGCAGCCCCCAGACAGGGGGTTTCGACGAGCAGTACTTC	CASSPQTGGFDEQYF
TRBV6-1	few	.	TRBJ2-1	TGTGCCAGCAGTGAAGCCCCAGGTTCCTACAATGAGCAGTTCTTC	CASSEAPGSYNEQFF
TRBV7-9	few	.	TRBJ1-2	TGTGCCAGCAGCTTACGGGGTGGCTACACCTTC	CASSLRGGYTF